This T cell receptor beta chain is from a study of regulatory T cells in long-lasting Graves disease. This clonotype was counted between two and nine times. A much more abundant neighbour one base away suggests this may be a read error. This CDR3 region has 14 residues. Looked up from germline, CDR1 is MDHEN and CDR2 is SYDVKM. In building TCR beta libraries, iRepertoire HTBI primers were used together with Arm-PCR of CDR3 regions. TCRdb processed the multiplex PCR reads anew with MiXCR; each CDR3 protein has one entry. Of 500,000 or so distinct CDR3 sequences in the sample, about 16% were seen once. Specified time point: newly diagnosed GD, antithyroid drugs for less than 3 months. From RNA extracted from PBMCs, the TCR library was made. The same sample was also used in a study of T cells in Graves' hyperthyroidism and ophthalmopathy.

The source material was peripheral blood mononuclear cells (PBMCs), sampled at new diagnosis, from a patient treated with antithyroid drugs. This clonotype was sampled from a man in his forties with Graves disease. V and J are TRBV28 and TRBJ2-6, with a weak D call TRBD1 (5 bases). The DNA for the CDR3 is TGTGCCAGCAGTGAAAGCTCTGGGGCCAGCGTCCTGACTTTC. Translating gives CASSESSGASVLTF.